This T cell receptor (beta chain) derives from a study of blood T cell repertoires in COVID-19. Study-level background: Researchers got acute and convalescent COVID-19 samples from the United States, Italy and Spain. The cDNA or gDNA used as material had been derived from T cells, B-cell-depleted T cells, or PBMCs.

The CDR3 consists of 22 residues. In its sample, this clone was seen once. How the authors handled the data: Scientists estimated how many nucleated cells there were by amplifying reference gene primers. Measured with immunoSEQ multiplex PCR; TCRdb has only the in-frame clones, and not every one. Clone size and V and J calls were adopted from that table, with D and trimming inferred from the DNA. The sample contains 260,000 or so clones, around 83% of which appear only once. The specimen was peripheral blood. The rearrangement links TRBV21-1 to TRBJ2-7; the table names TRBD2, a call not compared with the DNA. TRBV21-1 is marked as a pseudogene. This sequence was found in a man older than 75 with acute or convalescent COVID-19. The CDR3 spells CASSKKLSGLSGQAGVKYEQYF. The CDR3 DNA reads TGTGCCAGCAGCAAAAAGTTATCCGGCCTAAGCGGCCAAGCGGGAGTTAAATACGAGCAGTACTTC.